This TCR beta chain was observed in a study of cytomegalovirus exposure and HLA in healthy donors. General study findings and limits: A missense variant in DCLRE1C was later tied to TCR beta V- and J-gene trimming.

Every donor was a healthy person donating bone marrow. The PCR had 60 Vbeta and 13 Jbeta primers. The table came from immunoSEQ multiplex PCR; TCRdb's copy has only in-frame clones and leaves some out. This table holds about 190,000 clones, about 69% found once. Details on this clone: What it binds is not known.

Trimming removed 2 bases at V and 1 base at J, with 6 bases between. Germline V CDR1 and CDR2: MNHEY, SMNVEV (reference sequence). CDR3 length equals 13 residues. V and J are TRBV27 and TRBJ2-7, with D perhaps matching TRBD1 (5 bases). This receptor was taken from a man aged 25-45 years in good health and CMV-seropositive. Sequencing was performed on PBMCs. The CDR3 DNA follows: TGTGCCAGCAGTTTAAGGGGTTCCTACGAGCAGTACTTC. Its protein product is CASSLRGSYEQYF.